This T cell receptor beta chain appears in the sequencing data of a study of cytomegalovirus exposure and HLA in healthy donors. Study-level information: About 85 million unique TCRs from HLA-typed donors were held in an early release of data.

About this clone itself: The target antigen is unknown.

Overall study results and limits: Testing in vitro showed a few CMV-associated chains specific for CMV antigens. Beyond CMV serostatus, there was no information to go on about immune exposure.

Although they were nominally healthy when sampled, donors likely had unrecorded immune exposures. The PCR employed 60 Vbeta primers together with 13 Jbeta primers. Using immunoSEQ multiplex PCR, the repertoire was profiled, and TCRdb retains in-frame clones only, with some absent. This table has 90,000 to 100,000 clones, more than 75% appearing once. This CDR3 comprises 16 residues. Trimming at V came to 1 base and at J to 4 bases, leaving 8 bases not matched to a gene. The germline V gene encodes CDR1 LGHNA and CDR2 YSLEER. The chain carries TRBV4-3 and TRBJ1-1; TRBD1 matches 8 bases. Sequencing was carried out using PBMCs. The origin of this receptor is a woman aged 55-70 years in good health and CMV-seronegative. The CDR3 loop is CASSQVDRGFGTEAFF. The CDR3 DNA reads TGCGCCAGCAGCCAAGTTGACAGGGGATTTGGCACTGAAGCTTTCTTT.